This entry lists 30 T cell receptor beta chains sequenced from one sample in a study of regulatory T cells in long-lasting Graves disease. For TCR beta, libraries came from iRepertoire HTBI primers and Arm-PCR of CDR3 regions. TCRdb passed the multiplex PCR reads through MiXCR, listing each CDR3 protein once. The sample records roughly 500,000 distinct CDR3 sequences, roughly 13% being singletons. The sample's time point: newly diagnosed GD, antithyroid drugs for less than 3 months. Scientists built the TCR library using RNA that was extracted from PBMCs. The sample also formed part of further work on T cells in Graves' hyperthyroidism and ophthalmopathy.

The sample in question was peripheral blood mononuclear cells (PBMCs), obtained at new diagnosis, from a patient treated with antithyroid drugs. These TCRs come from a young man with Graves disease.

This clonotype has ten or more counts. This rearrangement joins TRBV5-6 to TRBJ2-1; D is possibly TRBD1 (6 bases). Germline V gene data show CDR1 as SGHDT and CDR2 as YYEEEE. Trimming took off 1 base at V and 0 bases at J, with 14 bases between the two ends. The CDR3 sequence is 17 residues long. CDR3 DNA sequence: TGTGCCAGCAGCTTGTACCAGGGACATGTCTCCTACAATGAGCAGTTCTTC. Its protein product is CASSLYQGHVSYNEQFF.

This clonotype was observed at least ten times. The DNA for the CDR3 is TGCAGTGCTGCATCCGGGGGCACAGATACGCAGTATTTT. Amino acid sequence: CSAASGGTDTQYF. The chain employs TRBV20-1 and TRBJ2-3; the D gene is possibly TRBD2 (5 bases). Trimming cost V 5 bases and J 1 base, with 10 bases left between them. The CDR3 runs to 13 residues. The V gene's germline CDR1 is DFQATT and CDR2 SNEGSKA (reference sequence).

This clonotype was counted ten times or more. The CDR3 nucleotides read TGTGCCACCACAGAGAACACTGAAGCTTTCTTT. It encodes CATTENTEAFF. The chain recombines TRBV25-1 with TRBJ1-1; D is undetermined. Germline CDR1 reads MGHDK; CDR2 reads SYGVNS. The CDR3 consists of 11 residues. Trimming pared 10 bases from V and 1 base from J, leaving 7 bases between.

This clonotype was counted at least ten times. The CDR3 here is CASSGVEEAFF. CDR3 nucleotides: TGTGCCAGCAGTGGGGTCGAGGAAGCTTTCTTT. This chain links TRBV2 with TRBJ1-1; D not resolved. This CDR3 has 11 amino acids. Germline-derived CDR1 and CDR2 are SNHLY and FYNNEI. V shed 4 bases and J shed 8 bases, with 8 bases lying between them.

Many counts were recorded for this clonotype. V usage is TRBV7-8 and J usage is TRBJ2-5; TRBD1 agrees at 7 bases. This CDR3 spans 16 amino acids. V dropped 5 bases and J dropped 5; count of bases not matched to a gene: 14. Germline V lookup: CDR1 SGHVS, CDR2 FQNEAQ. In nucleotides, the CDR3 is TGTGCCAGCAGCCCTCGACAGGGTCGGTCAGCGGAGACCCAGTACTTC. Its protein is CASSPRQGRSAETQYF.

This clonotype showed up many times. The gene calls are TRBV7-8 and TRBJ1-5; no definite D call. The ends were cut back, 1 base at V and 7 bases at J, with 14 bases in the middle. Germline V gene lookup returns CDR1 SGHVS and CDR2 FQNEAQ. The CDR3 extends over 15 amino acids. The CDR3 DNA follows: TGTGCCAGCAGCTTAGAGGACCTCAGGAGCCAGCCCCAGCATTTT. Protein sequence: CASSLEDLRSQPQHF.

This clonotype was seen at least ten times. The CDR3 sequence is CASSSGQVDGYTF. The CDR3 DNA reads TGTGCCAGCAGCTCGGGACAGGTCGATGGCTACACCTTC. The rearrangement joins TRBV5-6 to TRBJ1-2, with 8 positions matching TRBD1. The germline gives CDR1 SGHDT, CDR2 YYEEEE. J lost 6 bases, V lost 3 bases, and 4 bases had no gene match. CDR3 size: 13 residues.

About this clonotype: This may stem from a read error, because a much larger clone lies one nucleotide away. The chain uses TRBV6-5 and TRBJ2-5; TRBD2 agrees at 8 bases. V gave up 4 bases and J gave up 3 bases; unmatched junction bases: 10. Germline V gene lookup returns CDR1 MNHEY and CDR2 SVGAGI. CDR3 length: 16 residues. As DNA, the CDR3 is TGTGCCAGCAGTTCATGGATTAGCGGGAAGGAAGAGACCCAGTACTTC. The encoded protein is CASSSWISGKEETQYF.

This clonotype was found many times. The chain employs TRBV6-5 and TRBJ1-1, with D perhaps matching TRBD1 (5 bases). Germline V gene lookup returns CDR1 MNHEY and CDR2 SVGAGI. This CDR3 contains 16 residues. Trimming pared 2 bases from V and 4 bases from J, leaving 17 bases between. This chain's CDR3 is CASSYDFNPGSTEAFF. The CDR3 region has the DNA TGTGCCAGCAGTTACGATTTTAATCCAGGGTCCACTGAAGCTTTCTTT.

The V and J genes are TRBV25-1 and TRBJ2-3; 7 bases line up with TRBD2. CDR3 length equals 12 residues. Losses at the gene ends were 1 base for V and 13 bases for J; bases not matched to a gene: 5. CDR1 is MGHDK, CDR2 SYGVNS, per germline. CDR3 amino acids: CASSELGTNKYF. The CDR3 DNA is TGTGCCAGCAGTGAATTGGGGACTAACAAGTATTTT.

This clonotype showed up many times. This chain links TRBV19 with TRBJ1-2, with TRBD1 matching 9 bases. Germline values: CDR1 LNHDA, CDR2 SQIVND (reference sequence). The junction had 12 bases not matched to a gene; V was cut back by 7 bases and J by 6 bases. CDR3 length: 15 amino acids. CDR3 DNA: TGTGCCAGTATGTCGGACAGGGGCCGGGGGAATGGCTACACCTTC. This codes for CASMSDRGRGNGYTF.

This clonotype was seen at least ten times. V gene TRBV29-1 combines with J gene TRBJ2-2; the D gene is possibly TRBD2 (6 bases). Germline assignment: CDR1 SQVTM and CDR2 ANQGSEA. Trimming removed 5 bases at V and 6 bases at J, with 16 bases between. CDR3 length: 14 residues. The CDR3 protein is CSVRETADAGELFF. The CDR3 DNA is TGCAGCGTTCGGGAGACAGCTGACGCCGGGGAGCTGTTTTTT.

In its sample, this clonotype was seen many times. V usage is TRBV2 and J usage is TRBJ1-1; D uncertain. Trimming cost V 2 bases and J 1 base, with 8 bases left between them. The CDR3 totals 14 residues. The germline gives CDR1 SNHLY, CDR2 FYNNEI. CDR3 region: CASSEWYGNTEAFF. The CDR3 DNA reads TGTGCCAGCAGTGAATGGTACGGGAACACTGAAGCTTTCTTT.

The chain carries TRBV5-4 and TRBJ2-2, with 10 bases lining up with TRBD2. The CDR3 consists of 16 residues. Per the germline V gene, CDR1 is SGHNT and CDR2 is YYREEE (reference sequence). The V gene end was trimmed by 0 bases and the J gene end by 7 bases; junction bases not matched to a gene: 6. CDR3 protein: CASSLDLAGVVGELFF. The CDR3 DNA follows: TGTGCCAGCAGCTTGGATCTAGCGGGAGTCGTCGGGGAGCTGTTTTTT.

The V call is TRBV18, the J call TRBJ2-3, with TRBD2 identical over 10 bases. V shed 6 bases and J 0 bases; nucleotides not matched to a gene: 3. The CDR3 sequence is 15 residues long. Germline V lookup: CDR1 KGHSH, CDR2 LQKENI. CDR3 in amino acids: CASSTSGTSTDTQYF. DNA for the CDR3: TGTGCCAGCTCTACTAGCGGGACTAGCACAGATACGCAGTATTTT.

The chain is built from TRBV20-1 and TRBJ2-3; the D is unclear. CDR1 is DFQATT, CDR2 SNEGSKA, per germline (reference sequence). V was shortened by 3 bases and J by 1 base, with 14 bases between the two germline ends. The CDR3 is made up of 15 amino acids. The CDR3 reads CSASDKTTRTDTQYF. In nucleotides, the CDR3 is TGCAGTGCTAGCGACAAAACCACACGCACAGATACGCAGTATTTT.

This chain connects TRBV12-5 to TRBJ2-3; D not resolved. CDR3 length equals 16 residues. The germline CDR1 and CDR2 sequences are LGHNT and FRNRAP. V dropped 7 bases and J dropped 4 bases, with 21 bases sitting between them. CDR3: CASASQPIAASDTQYF. The CDR3 nucleotides read TGTGCTAGTGCTTCCCAACCCATAGCCGCCTCAGATACGCAGTATTTT.

This clonotype was seen many times. The CDR3 DNA follows: TGTGCCAGCAGCTTAGCAGCTTCGGGGACCTATGGCTACACCTTC. Its protein product is CASSLAASGTYGYTF. The rearrangement joins TRBV7-9 to TRBJ1-2; tentative D call: TRBD1 (5 bases). V shed 0 bases and J shed 4 bases, with 12 bases lying between them. The CDR3 runs 15 residues. Germline CDR1 and CDR2: SEHNR and FQNEAQ (reference sequence).

This clonotype has ten or more counts. This sequence joins TRBV11-1 and TRBJ2-1; 7 bases match TRBD2. This CDR3 has 12 residues. V lost 7 bases and J lost 13; bases outside the gene matches: 10. Germline CDR1 reads SGHAT; CDR2 reads FQDESV (reference sequence). The CDR3 sequence: CASTPSGGSQFF. The CDR3 nucleotides are TGTGCCAGCACTCCGTCCGGCGGGAGTCAGTTCTTC. The full variable domain, completed using reference TRBV11-1 and TRBJ2-1, is EAEVAQSPRYKITEKSQAVAFWCDPISGHATLYWYRQILGQGPELLVQFQDESVVDDSQLPKDRFSAERLKGVDSTLKIQPAELGDSAMYLCASTPSGGSQFFGPGTRLTVL.

This clonotype was detected ten times or more. The chain uses TRBV12-3 or TRBV12-4 and TRBJ2-3; no clear D. The CDR3 extends over 15 amino acids. Trimming pared 4 bases from V and 2 bases from J, leaving 13 bases between. The CDR3 region has the DNA TGTGCCAGCAGTTCGGTGGGGTATGACACAGATACGCAGTATTTT. Its protein product is CASSSVGYDTDTQYF.

This clonotype was counted ten times or more. The chain uses TRBV5-1 and TRBJ1-1; possibly TRBD1 for D (5 bases). With 6 bases removed from V and 4 bases from J, the gap between germline ends came to 10 bases. Germline lookup yields CDR1 SGHRS and CDR2 YFSETQ. CDR3 length: 12 residues. CDR3 in DNA: TGCGCCAGCAAATCGGGGGGCACTGAAGCTTTCTTT. It codes for CASKSGGTEAFF.

In this sample, this clonotype turned up many times. The V and J genes are TRBV10-3 and TRBJ1-5, with unresolved D. V shed 3 bases and J shed 0 bases, with 6 bases lying between them. CDR1 is ENHRY and CDR2 is SYGVKD in the germline V gene. The CDR3 loop spans 14 amino acids. Written as DNA, the CDR3 is TGTGCCATCAGTGACGGAAATAGCAATCAGCCCCAGCATTTT. The encoded protein is CAISDGNSNQPQHF.

This clonotype occurred a few times. Here the CDR3 DNA reads TGTGCCAGCAGTTTTACAGGGGGCTCTGGAAACACCATATATTTT. It codes for CASSFTGGSGNTIYF. The rearrangement uses TRBV27 and TRBJ1-3; 8 positions agree with TRBD1. CDR3 length equals 15 residues. CDR1 and CDR2 from the germline V gene are MNHEY and SMNVEV (reference sequence). Unmatched junction bases numbered 1, after V lost 3 bases and J lost 0 bases.

This clonotype has more than one count but fewer than ten. The J gene is TRBJ1-2, the V gene TRBV12-3 or TRBV12-4, with D uncertain. CDR3 length: 13 amino acids. With 3 bases removed from V and 7 bases from J, the gap between germline ends came to 12 bases. In DNA form, the CDR3 reads TGTGCCAGCAGTTTGGTGGGGAAGATTGGCTACACCTTC. Residues: CASSLVGKIGYTF.

This clonotype was counted many times. The chain recombines TRBV30 with TRBJ2-3, with TRBD1 matching over 10 bases. V shed 3 bases and J 2 bases; nucleotides not matched to a gene: 8. Germline V gene sequence: CDR1 GTSNPN, CDR2 SVGIG (reference sequence). The CDR3 sequence is 16 residues long. CDR3 sequence (DNA): TGTGCCTGGAGGGGCGGGACAGGGGCGAACACAGATACGCAGTATTTT. Residues: CAWRGGTGANTDTQYF.

In its sample, this clonotype was seen many times. V is TRBV24-1 and J is TRBJ2-3, with TRBD2 matching over 8 bases. CDR1 and CDR2 (germline): KGHDR, SFDVKD. Trimming removed 6 bases from V and 2 bases from J; junction bases left unmatched: 3. The CDR3 loop spans 14 amino acids. CDR3 residues: CATSPGLATDTQYF. CDR3 DNA: TGTGCCACCAGTCCAGGACTAGCCACAGATACGCAGTATTTT.

This clonotype was seen at least ten times. The chain combines TRBV20-1 with TRBJ2-3, with a weak D call TRBD2 (6 bases). The V gene's germline CDR1 is DFQATT and CDR2 SNEGSKA (reference sequence). Trimming took 4 bases from V and 4 from J, leaving 12 bases between them. This CDR3 is built from 13 residues. DNA for the CDR3: TGCAGTGCTACTCGGGAGACGGCAGATACGCAGTATTTT. It specifies CSATRETADTQYF.

This clonotype was counted many times. The rearrangement joins TRBV2 to TRBJ2-2; the D call may be TRBD1 or TRBD2 (6 bases each). Trimming took off 10 bases at V and 7 bases at J, with 19 bases between the two ends. The CDR3 is 14 amino acids. Germline-derived CDR1 and CDR2 are SNHLY and FYNNEI. The CDR3 protein is CAIQWGATSGELFF. The CDR3, as DNA: TGTGCCATCCAGTGGGGGGCGACTAGCGGGGAGCTGTTTTTT.

This clonotype turned up a few times. The chain joins TRBV18 to TRBJ1-1, with a tentative D call TRBD1 (6 bases). The CDR3 runs to 15 residues. V lost 2 bases, J lost 4 bases, and 14 bases lay in between. Germline V gene lookup returns CDR1 KGHSH and CDR2 LQKENI. CDR3 sequence reads: CASSPTGKWGTEAFF. CDR3 DNA: TGTGCCAGCTCACCAACAGGGAAGTGGGGCACTGAAGCTTTCTTT. Variable domain in full (rest from reference TRBV18 and TRBJ1-1): NAGVMQNPRHLVRRRGQEARLRCSPMKGHSHVYWYRQLPEEGLKFMVYLQKENIIDESGMPKERFSAEFPKEGPSILRIQQVVRGDSAAYFCASSPTGKWGTEAFFGQGTRLTVV.

A few counts support this clonotype. With a far larger clone one base away, a read error is the likely cause. Since the CDR3 does not end with the conserved phenylalanine or tryptophan, this likely comes from a read error. The V gene is TRBV2, the J gene TRBJ1-2, with D hard to call. Germline assignment: CDR1 SNHLY and CDR2 FYNNEI. V lost 1 base to trimming and J lost 5 bases, with 5 bases between them. The CDR3 length is 12 residues. The CDR3 DNA reads TGTGCCAGCAGTGAAGAGGCGTATGGCTACACCCTC. Protein sequence: CASSEEAYGYTL.